The entry that follows covers one TCR beta chain sequence. This sample is part of a study of cytomegalovirus exposure and HLA in healthy donors. Germline trimming cut 3 bases from V and 2 bases from J; bases unmatched to any gene: 6. Germline CDR1 reads LNHDA; CDR2 reads SQIVND (reference sequence). The CDR3 has 17 amino acids. The PCR ran on 60 Vbeta and 13 Jbeta primers. Assay used: immunoSEQ multiplex PCR; TCRdb lists only in-frame clones, some missing. In total, the table holds some 180,000 clones. V is TRBV19 and J is TRBJ2-2, with 10 bases identical to TRBD2. The sequenced sample was PBMCs. The receptor's source is a man aged 30 to 39 in good health and CMV-seronegative. CDR3 nucleotides: TGTGCCAGTAGTATGATAGCGGGAGGAACTAACACCGGGGAGCTGTTTTTT. Translated, it gives CASSMIAGGTNTGELFF. Using reference TRBV19 and TRBJ2-2 for the parts outside the CDR3, the full variable domain is DGGITQSPKYLFRKEGQNVTLSCEQNLNHDAMYWYRQDPGQGLRLIYYSQIVNDFQKGDIAEGYSVSREKKESFPLTVTSAQKNPTAFYLCASSMIAGGTNTGELFFGEGSRLTVL.